This TCR beta chain originates from a study of CD8+ T cells in alopecia areata. Study-level background: The investigators scored severity in treated patients by the percentage of affected scalp area.

The authors extracted RNA and reverse transcribed it into cDNA as the sequencing template. Sequencing used immunoSEQ multiplex PCR; TCRdb keeps in-frame clones, though not all of them. This sample has about 110,000 clones, with roughly 84% found just once. There are 13 residues in the CDR3. V lost 1 base and J 0 bases, leaving 6 bases between the germline ends. In germline, CDR1 is SQVTM, CDR2 ANQGSEA. Described treatment: oral pan-JAK inhibitor, 5-10 mg twice daily. Points on this clone: Its cognate antigen is unknown.

Study results and limitations: Normal scalp had lower clonality than lesional scalp, with alopecia totalis/universalis lesions showing this most strongly. Tofacitinib yielded significantly lower scalp clonality and fewer expanded CD8+ clones among the top 100.

This sequence originates from a human donor with alopecia areata. The V and J genes are TRBV29-1 and TRBJ1-1; no clear D. The material was CD8+ T cells sorted from blood, obtained at week 24, from a patient treated with tofacitinib. CDR3 loop: CSVEVGLNTEAFF. The CDR3 region has the DNA TGCAGCGTTGAAGTGGGCCTGAACACTGAAGCTTTCTTT. The whole variable domain, remainder taken from reference TRBV29-1 and TRBJ1-1, is SAVISQKPSRDICQRGTSLTIQCQVDSQVTMMFWYRQQPGQSLTLIATANQGSEATYESGFVIDKFPISRPNLTFSTLTVSNMSPEDSSIYLCSVEVGLNTEAFFGQGTRLTVV.